The T cell receptor (beta chain) described here comes from a study of blood T cell repertoires in COVID-19. Sequencing used immunoSEQ multiplex PCR; TCRdb keeps in-frame clones, though not all of them. There are about 200,000 clones in the sample; around 85% occur only once, and 3.5% to 4% lies in the top ten. The study assigned cohorts using participant-reported clinical history. V lost 4 bases and J lost 3, with 17 bases in between. The germline CDR1 and CDR2 sequences are SGHRS and YFSETQ. The CDR3 has 15 amino acids. The J gene is TRBJ2-7, the V gene TRBV5-1; D is perhaps TRBD2 (6 bases). This clonotype was obtained from a woman between 40 and 50 years old with acute COVID-19. Sequencing was carried out using PBMCs or T cells enriched from blood (not recorded which). This CDR3 reads CASSPVVGGNYEQYF. Here the CDR3 DNA reads TGCGCCAGCAGCCCTGTGGTGGGAGGAAACTACGAGCAGTACTTC.